A single sample is the source of the 9 T cell receptor beta chains below, sequenced in a study of shared clonotypes between healthy human individuals (dated by TCRdb to about 2020). Receptors were amplified or captured by the immunoSEQ multiplex PCR assay. Sourced from immuneACCESS, this table was stored by TCRdb with only in-frame sequences that have V and J called. A share of the clones is absent; for the studies checked, an unresolved V gene accounts for under half, and the remainder has no known explanation. Present in this sample are about 1 million clones, roughly 75% of which were seen just once. About 1.5% of the sample lies in the top ten. Sequencing was carried out using memory CD4+ T cells sorted from blood. Taken with the paper, the label for cell subset or site translates to: CD45RA-negative fraction. The receptors were gathered from a man between 18 and 35 years old in good health.

In its sample, this clone was seen a few times. V and J are TRBV4-2 and TRBJ1-2, with D maybe TRBD1 (6 bases). Germline CDR1 LGHNA, CDR2 YNFKEQ. The CDR3 runs 15 residues. V lost 3 bases and J lost 3, with 14 bases in between. The CDR3 is CASSHPRQVYYGYTF. As DNA, the CDR3 is TGTGCCAGCAGCCACCCCCGACAGGTCTACTATGGCTACACCTTC.

The gene calls are TRBV5-4 and TRBJ2-5, with D maybe TRBD1 (7 bases). CDR1 is SGHNT and CDR2 is YYREEE in the germline V gene (reference sequence). This CDR3 region has 13 residues. V shed 6 bases and J shed 5 bases, with 14 bases lying between them. Written as DNA, the CDR3 is TGTGCCAGCACCTCGACAGGGACTGAGACCCAGTACTTC. This gives the protein CASTSTGTETQYF.

The chain combines TRBV6-5 with TRBJ2-7, with 9 bases fitting TRBD1. J gave up 0 bases and V 5 bases, and 5 bases lay outside the gene matches. This CDR3 contains 15 residues. Germline V gene data show CDR1 as MNHEY and CDR2 as SVGAGI. CDR3 bases: TGTGCCAGCAGTAACGACAGGGGGTCCTCCTACGAGCAGTACTTC. It specifies CASSNDRGSSYEQYF.

The J gene is TRBJ2-1, the V gene TRBV18; D call uncertain. Germline CDR1 reads KGHSH; CDR2 reads LQKENI. The CDR3 is 12 residues long. Between the trimmed V and J ends, which lost 2 bases and 5 bases, there was a span of 4 bases. The CDR3 DNA is TGTGCCAGCTCACCAGTCGACAATGAGCAGTTCTTC. It is translated as CASSPVDNEQFF.

The rearrangement uses TRBV5-8 and TRBJ2-2, with 9 bases aligning to TRBD1. This CDR3 is built from 15 residues. Germline CDR1 and CDR2: SGHTS and YDEGEE. V gave up 3 bases and J gave up 1 base; unmatched junction bases: 1. The CDR3 protein is CASSWDRVNTGELFF. The CDR3 DNA reads TGTGCCAGCAGCTGGGACAGGGTGAACACCGGGGAGCTGTTTTTT.

The chain employs TRBV19 and TRBJ1-5; tentatively, D is TRBD1 (6 bases). Looked up from germline, CDR1 is LNHDA and CDR2 is SQIVND (reference sequence). Deletions cut 6 bases from V and 0 bases from J, with 15 bases between. The CDR3 loop spans 16 amino acids. Here the CDR3 reads CASSSGGSNSNQPQHF. CDR3 coding DNA: TGTGCCAGTAGCTCGGGGGGCAGTAATAGCAATCAGCCCCAGCATTTT.

Only one count was recorded for this clone. The chain links TRBV6-5 to TRBJ2-1, with TRBD1 identical over 7 bases. The CDR3 is 15 residues long. Losses at the gene ends were 6 bases for V and 4 bases for J; bases not matched to a gene: 9. The germline V gene has CDR1 MNHEY and CDR2 SVGAGI. CDR3 sequence reads: CASRRSGTDYNEQFF. The CDR3 region has the DNA TGTGCCAGCAGACGTTCCGGGACAGATTACAATGAGCAGTTCTTC.

V and J are TRBV30 and TRBJ2-2; either TRBD1 or TRBD2 may fit D (6 bases each). The CDR3 totals 15 residues. V gave up 1 base and J gave up 3 bases, with 12 bases separating them. The germline gives CDR1 GTSNPN, CDR2 SVGIG (reference sequence). CDR3 bases: TGTGCCTGGAGTGCGGGGGCGCGAGACACCGGGGAGCTGTTTTTT. It encodes CAWSAGARDTGELFF. Full variable domain (rest looked up from reference TRBV30 and TRBJ2-2): SQTIHQWPATLVQPVGSPLSLECTVEGTSNPNLYWYRQAAGRGLQLLFYSVGIGQISSEVPQNLSASRPQDRQFILSSKKLLLSDSGFYLCAWSAGARDTGELFFGEGSRLTVL.

This chain uses TRBV5-1 with TRBJ2-7, with TRBD2 identical over 7 bases. Germline V CDR1 and CDR2: SGHRS, YFSETQ. The CDR3 sequence is 16 residues long. After removal of 1 base from V and 0 bases from J, the junction contained 7 bases not matched to a gene. The CDR3 region is CASSLLNSGSSYEQYF. In DNA form, the CDR3 reads TGCGCCAGCAGCTTGCTAAATAGCGGGTCCTCCTACGAGCAGTACTTC.